One and the same sample provided the 13 T cell receptor beta chains below, sequenced in a study of early T cells in non-severe SARS-CoV-2 infection. TCRdb re-called the 5' RACE reads with MiXCR, one entry per CDR3 protein. This table holds tens of thousands of distinct CDR3 sequences, about a tenth found once. Source material: whole blood. The receptors derive from an adult who was a healthcare worker with PCR-confirmed SARS-CoV-2 infection or an uninfected control (not recorded which).

There are a few counts of this clonotype. This sequence joins TRBV5-6 and TRBJ2-3, with D perhaps TRBD2 (5 bases). Germline lookup yields CDR1 SGHDT and CDR2 YYEEEE. V dropped 4 bases and J dropped 2 bases, with 11 bases sitting between them. This CDR3 has 14 amino acids. CDR3 sequence (DNA): TGTGCCAGCAGCCCGGACTTATTCACAGATACGCAGTATTTT. Protein product: CASSPDLFTDTQYF.

This clonotype was found many times. V is TRBV12-3 or TRBV12-4 and J is TRBJ2-5, with 12 bases identical to TRBD2. With 1 base clipped from V and 4 bases from J, the junction kept 7 bases outside the gene matches. This CDR3 comprises 17 residues. CDR3 residues: CASSLEGSTSGGETQYF. The CDR3 DNA sequence: TGTGCCAGCAGTTTAGAGGGATCGACTAGCGGGGGAGAGACCCAGTACTTC.

At least ten counts were recorded for this clonotype. V is TRBV9 and J is TRBJ2-2, with D possibly being TRBD1 or TRBD2 (5 bases each). CDR1 is SGDLS and CDR2 is YYNGEE in the germline V gene. This CDR3 spans 14 amino acids. Trimming removed 1 base from V and 7 bases from J, with 11 bases in between. CDR3 coding DNA: TGTGCCAGCAGCGTAAGAGGGGATCGCGGGGAGCTGTTTTTT. This codes for CASSVRGDRGELFF.

V is TRBV2 and J is TRBJ2-7, with 14 nucleotides matching TRBD2. The CDR3 consists of 18 residues. Germline V gives CDR1 SNHLY, CDR2 FYNNEI. The junction had 10 bases not matched to a gene; V was cut back by 4 bases and J by 2 bases. The CDR3 nucleotides read TGTGCCAGCAGTGCTCCTGCATGGGGACTAGCGGGGGCCTACGAGCAGTACTTC. This gives the protein CASSAPAWGLAGAYEQYF.

V gene TRBV4-2 combines with J gene TRBJ1-2, with D uncertain. Germline lookup yields CDR1 LGHNA and CDR2 YNFKEQ. V lost 0 bases to trimming and J lost 2 bases, with 10 bases between them. The CDR3 length is 15 residues. The CDR3 coding sequence is TGTGCCAGCAGCCAAGATCAACCGGAGAACTATGGCTACACCTTC. This codes for CASSQDQPENYGYTF.

This clonotype was detected many times. The chain employs TRBV5-1 and TRBJ1-1, with 11 bases that match TRBD1. CDR1 and CDR2 (germline): SGHRS, YFSETQ. The CDR3 is 13 amino acids. Trimming removed 7 bases from V and 3 bases from J; junction bases left unmatched: 2. The CDR3 reads CASEGQGDTEAFF. The DNA for the CDR3 is TGCGCCAGCGAGGGACAGGGGGACACTGAAGCTTTCTTT.

This clonotype occurred a few times. The chain combines TRBV3-1 with TRBJ2-7, with D possibly being TRBD2 (5 bases). The CDR3 consists of 11 residues. The V end lost 3 bases, the J end lost 6 bases, and 6 bases lay between the germline ends. Germline V lookup: CDR1 LGHDT, CDR2 YNNKEL (reference sequence). The CDR3 loop is CASSQGAEQYF. In DNA form, the CDR3 reads TGTGCCAGCAGCCAGGGAGCCGAGCAGTACTTC.

The chain uses TRBV2 and TRBJ2-7, with D uncertain. The germline V gene encodes CDR1 SNHLY and CDR2 FYNNEI. The CDR3 sequence is 12 residues long. V lost 5 bases to trimming and J lost 7 bases, with 12 bases between them. The CDR3 protein is CASSRPLGEQYF. CDR3 DNA: TGTGCCAGCAGTCGGCCCCTTGGGGAGCAGTACTTC.

In this sample, this clonotype turned up many times. The chain employs TRBV7-3 and TRBJ2-5; TRBD1 aligns across 8 bases. V shed 4 bases, J shed 4 bases, and the junction held 2 bases outside the gene matches. Germline-derived CDR1 and CDR2 are SGHTA and FQGTGA. The CDR3 contains 13 residues. The CDR3 protein is CASSSQGGETQYF. The CDR3 DNA is TGTGCCAGCAGCTCACAGGGGGGAGAGACCCAGTACTTC.

This clonotype has only a few counts. This chain connects TRBV5-1 to TRBJ2-5; perhaps D is TRBD1 or TRBD2 (5 bases each). The V end lost 0 bases, the J end lost 1 base, and 13 bases lay between the germline ends. The CDR3 has 16 residues. Germline V gene sequence: CDR1 SGHRS, CDR2 YFSETQ. The CDR3 protein is CASSLGGASTQETQYF. The CDR3 nucleotides are TGCGCCAGCAGCTTGGGAGGGGCGAGTACCCAAGAGACCCAGTACTTC.

V usage is TRBV7-3 and J usage is TRBJ2-2, with 11 bases fitting TRBD2. The CDR3 runs to 16 residues. Germline lookup yields CDR1 SGHTA and CDR2 FQGTGA. With V trimmed by 6 bases and J by 1 base, 4 bases remained unmatched. CDR3 sequence: CASSSGTSGNTGELFF. DNA of the CDR3: TGTGCCAGCAGTTCCGGGACTAGCGGGAACACCGGGGAGCTGTTTTTT.

This clonotype was seen a handful of times. The chain combines TRBV27 with TRBJ2-1; 8 nucleotides line up with TRBD1. V dropped 6 bases and J dropped 6; count of bases not matched to a gene: 4. CDR1 is MNHEY and CDR2 is SMNVEV in the germline V gene (reference sequence). This CDR3 contains 13 residues. CDR3 protein: CASSLRGRNEQFF. CDR3 nucleotide sequence: TGTGCCAGCAGCCTCAGGGGGCGCAATGAGCAGTTCTTC.

There are a few counts of this clonotype. V usage is TRBV11-2 and J usage is TRBJ2-1, with D possibly TRBD1 on 6 matching bases. Trimming cost V 4 bases and J 4 bases, with 14 bases left between them. Germline CDR1 is SGHAT and CDR2 is FQNNGV. The CDR3 is 15 amino acids. Here the CDR3 reads CASSSTGTIYNEQFF. In DNA form, the CDR3 reads TGTGCCAGCAGCTCTACCGGGACAATATACAATGAGCAGTTCTTC.